The clone carrying this TCR beta chain is deemed large. Its antigen is not known. Each TRB amplification used roughly 230-550 ng of genomic DNA from blood. These data come from a study of T and B cells in COVID-19 patients. Looking at the study overall: Most recovered patients had mild to moderate COVID-19 treated as outpatients. Critical illness requiring mechanical ventilation or extracorporeal membrane oxygenation affected 12 of 20 active-infection patients. About 90% of the 20 active-infection patients had comorbidities associated with unfavorable COVID-19 outcome. Study conclusions and caveats: In COVID-19 patients, T cell receptor beta variable and joining gene use was reportedly strongly skewed.

The CDR3 length is 14 residues. V shed 2 bases and J shed 4 bases, with 8 bases lying between them. Germline lookup yields CDR1 MNHEY and CDR2 SVGAGI. Multiplex PCR with BIOMED2 TRB-A/B primer pools amplified TRB rearrangements. MiXCR was run by TCRdb on the multiplex PCR reads, yielding one entry per CDR3 protein. The sample carries around 1,200 distinct CDR3 sequences, about 26% recorded once. The TCR comes from a human donor with active COVID-19. The sample was blood. The rearrangement uses TRBV6-5 and TRBJ2-2, with D unclear. The CDR3 DNA reads TGTGCCAGCAGTTACACGGTTAGCACCGGGGAGCTGTTTTTT. The encoded protein is CASSYTVSTGELFF.